Included here is one T cell receptor (beta chain) sequence, with context. The data originate from a study of technical replicates of blood from several donors. Sequencing used immunoSEQ multiplex PCR; TCRdb keeps in-frame clones, though not all of them. The data hold 95,000 to 100,000 clones, with over 90% observed a single time. The J segment lost 4 bases and the V segment lost 4 bases, leaving 5 bases of the junction unmatched. Germline assignment: CDR1 SGHRS and CDR2 YFSETQ. The CDR3 is made up of 14 amino acids. The V call is TRBV5-1, the J call TRBJ1-1; TRBD1 aligns across 9 bases. The TCR comes from a human donor in good health. Source material: T cells isolated from PBMCs. CDR3 in amino acids: CASSLGQGITEAFF. In nucleotides, the CDR3 is TGCGCCAGCAGCCTGGGACAGGGAATCACTGAAGCTTTCTTT.